The T cell receptor beta chain under discussion was sequenced for a study of blood T cell repertoires in COVID-19. At the level of the study: Spain, Italy and the United States supplied samples that represented acute and convalescent COVID-19. The cDNA or gDNA used as material had been derived from T cells, B-cell-depleted T cells, or PBMCs.

Assay: immunoSEQ multiplex PCR; the TCRdb copy retains only in-frame clones and omits some. This table holds about 280,000 clones, roughly 85% found once. Germline V CDR1 and CDR2: MNHEY, SVGAGI. With 6 bases clipped from V and 4 bases from J, the junction kept 6 bases outside the gene matches. The CDR3 runs to 14 residues. Ages ranged from about 18 to 100 years, with residence in about 23 US areas. Self-reported history from a screening survey and questionnaire set each donor's cohort. This sequence joins TRBV6-5 and TRBJ1-2; 9 bases are shared with TRBD1. The specimen sequenced was PBMCs or T cells enriched from blood (not recorded which). This receptor was taken from a middle-aged man who had been exposed to COVID-19. The CDR3 loop reads CASRRSTGGYGYTF. CDR3 DNA sequence: TGTGCCAGCAGAAGATCGACAGGGGGCTATGGCTACACCTTC.